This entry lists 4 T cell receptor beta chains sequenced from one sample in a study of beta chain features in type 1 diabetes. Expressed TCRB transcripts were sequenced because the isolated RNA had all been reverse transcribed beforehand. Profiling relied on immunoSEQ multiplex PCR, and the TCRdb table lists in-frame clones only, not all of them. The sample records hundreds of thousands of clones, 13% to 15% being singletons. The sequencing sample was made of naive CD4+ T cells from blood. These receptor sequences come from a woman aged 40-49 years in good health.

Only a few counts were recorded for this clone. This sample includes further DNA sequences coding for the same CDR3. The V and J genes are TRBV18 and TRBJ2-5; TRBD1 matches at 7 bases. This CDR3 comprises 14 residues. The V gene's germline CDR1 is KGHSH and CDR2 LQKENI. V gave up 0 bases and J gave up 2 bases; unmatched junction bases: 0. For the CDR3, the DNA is TGTGCCAGCTCACCACCGGGACAGCAAGAGACCCAGTACTTC. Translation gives CASSPPGQQETQYF. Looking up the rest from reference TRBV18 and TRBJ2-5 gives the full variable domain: NAGVMQNPRHLVRRRGQEARLRCSPMKGHSHVYWYRQLPEEGLKFMVYLQKENIIDESGMPKERFSAEFPKEGPSILRIQQVVRGDSAAYFCASSPPGQQETQYFGPGTRLLVL.

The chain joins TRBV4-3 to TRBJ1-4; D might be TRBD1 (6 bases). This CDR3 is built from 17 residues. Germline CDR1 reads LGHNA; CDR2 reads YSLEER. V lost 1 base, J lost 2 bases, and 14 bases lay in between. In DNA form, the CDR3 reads TGCGCCAGCAGCCAAGGAGCGTACAGGGCGACTAATGAAAAACTGTTTTTT. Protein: CASSQGAYRATNEKLFF.

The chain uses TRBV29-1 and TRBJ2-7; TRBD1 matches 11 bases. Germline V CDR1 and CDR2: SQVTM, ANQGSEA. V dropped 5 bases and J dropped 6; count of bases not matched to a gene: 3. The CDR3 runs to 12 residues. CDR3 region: CSVRTGGGEQYF. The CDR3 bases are TGCAGCGTTAGGACAGGGGGCGGCGAGCAGTACTTC.

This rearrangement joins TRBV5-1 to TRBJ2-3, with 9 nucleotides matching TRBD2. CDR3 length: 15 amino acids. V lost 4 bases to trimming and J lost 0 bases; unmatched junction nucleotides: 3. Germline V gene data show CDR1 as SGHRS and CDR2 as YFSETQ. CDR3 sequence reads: CASSVSGGSTDTQYF. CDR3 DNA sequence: TGCGCCAGCAGCGTAAGCGGGGGGAGCACAGATACGCAGTATTTT.